The 30 T cell receptor beta chains given below trace back to one sample, sequenced in a study of blood T cell repertoires in COVID-19. TCRdb keeps only in-frame clones here, not all; method: immunoSEQ multiplex PCR. The table has around 250,000 clones, approximately 90% seen once. Sequencing was carried out using PBMCs or T cells enriched from blood (not recorded which). The receptor source for this set is a woman aged 30 to 39 with acute COVID-19.

The V and J genes are TRBV5-4 and TRBJ2-1; the match to TRBD2 covers 14 bases. The germline V gene encodes CDR1 SGHNT and CDR2 YYREEE (reference sequence). The CDR3 consists of 17 residues. V lost 0 bases, J lost 7 bases, and 6 bases stayed unmatched. CDR3 nucleotide sequence: TGTGCCAGCAGCTTGGGCCCCGGGACTAGCGGGAGTAATGAGCAGTTCTTC. This translates into CASSLGPGTSGSNEQFF.

This clone was seen only once. The chain couples TRBV2 to TRBJ2-7; 10 bases line up with TRBD2. This CDR3 region has 14 residues. Looked up from germline, CDR1 is SNHLY and CDR2 is FYNNEI. V shed 6 bases and J 1 base; nucleotides not matched to a gene: 3. The CDR3 DNA reads TGTGCCAGCAGAGAGCGGGAGGGGTCCTACGAGCAGTACTTC. It specifies CASREREGSYEQYF. The full variable domain, rest sourced from reference TRBV2 and TRBJ2-7, is EPEVTQTPSHQVTQMGQEVILRCVPISNHLYFYWYRQILGQKVEFLVSFYNNEISEKSEIFDDQFSVERPDGSNFTLKIRSTKLEDSAMYFCASREREGSYEQYFGPGTRLTVT.

This chain connects TRBV14 to TRBJ2-2, with 7 bases identical to TRBD2. Germline V gene lookup returns CDR1 SGHDN and CDR2 FVKESK. The CDR3 is made up of 13 amino acids. Trimming removed 4 bases from V and 8 bases from J; junction bases left unmatched: 4. The CDR3 DNA reads as TGTGCCAGCAGCCGGGACTACTCGGGGGAGCTGTTTTTT. Protein: CASSRDYSGELFF.

In this sample, this clone turned up once. The genes are TRBV19 and TRBJ2-3, with D perhaps TRBD2 (6 bases). Trimming took off 6 bases at V and 6 bases at J, with 22 bases between the two ends. This CDR3 has 16 amino acids. Germline CDR1 LNHDA, CDR2 SQIVND (reference sequence). CDR3 DNA sequence: TGTGCCAGTAGCCGTAGAGCCACGGAGGGCGGGGATACGCAGTATTTT. It translates to CASSRRATEGGDTQYF. Full variable domain (remainder filled in from reference TRBV19 and TRBJ2-3): DGGITQSPKYLFRKEGQNVTLSCEQNLNHDAMYWYRQDPGQGLRLIYYSQIVNDFQKGDIAEGYSVSREKKESFPLTVTSAQKNPTAFYLCASSRRATEGGDTQYFGPGTRLTVL.

The chain employs TRBV24-1 and TRBJ2-5; no definite D call. Germline lookup yields CDR1 KGHDR and CDR2 SFDVKD. The CDR3 length is 14 residues. Trimming took 4 bases from V and 1 from J, leaving 9 bases between them. CDR3 DNA sequence: TGTGCCACCAGTGAAACAACTATCCAAGAGACCCAGTACTTC. It codes for CATSETTIQETQYF.

This clone was observed a single time. The V call is TRBV7-2, the J call TRBJ1-1; D might be TRBD1 (5 bases). Germline loops: CDR1 SGHTA, CDR2 FQGNSA. This CDR3 is 14 amino acids long. The ends were cut back, 3 bases at V and 5 bases at J, with 13 bases in the middle. DNA of the CDR3: TGTGCCAGCAGCTTGAATGGGGGAGGAACTGAAGCTTTCTTT. The encoded protein is CASSLNGGGTEAFF.

The gene calls are TRBV28 and TRBJ2-2; no definite D call. CDR1 and CDR2 from the germline V gene are MDHEN and SYDVKM. V lost 3 bases to trimming and J lost 1 base, with 3 bases between them. The CDR3 contains 13 residues. The CDR3 DNA is TGTGCCAGCAGTTTCCAGAACACCGGGGAGCTGTTTTTT. Its translation is CASSFQNTGELFF.

This chain joins TRBV6-2 or TRBV6-3 and TRBJ2-7, with 12 nucleotides matching TRBD2. The CDR3 extends over 16 amino acids. V was pared by 4 bases and J by 6 bases, with 10 bases of the junction left unmatched. Germline V gene lookup returns CDR1 MNHEY and CDR2 SVGEGT. CDR3 residues: CASSWTSGVPSSEQYF. Written as DNA, the CDR3 is TGTGCCAGCAGTTGGACTAGCGGGGTCCCATCGAGCGAGCAGTACTTC.

V and J are TRBV6-1 and TRBJ2-1; 9 bases are a match to TRBD2. In germline, CDR1 is MNHNS, CDR2 SASEGT. Trimming at V came to 1 base and at J to 5 bases, leaving 6 bases not matched to a gene. This CDR3 has 16 residues. CDR3 nucleotide sequence: TGTGCCAGCAGTGAAGAGGCGGGAGGGCCACACAATGAGCAGTTCTTC. It yields the protein CASSEEAGGPHNEQFF.

This chain joins TRBV27 and TRBJ1-2; 7 bases agree with TRBD1. The CDR3 runs 14 residues. Germline CDR1 reads MNHEY; CDR2 reads SMNVEV (reference sequence). V trimming: 2 bases; J trimming: 0 bases; junction bases outside the gene matches: 0. CDR3 in DNA: TGTGCCAGCAGTTTACAGGGGGCTAACTATGGCTACACCTTC. It specifies CASSLQGANYGYTF.

The chain links TRBV15 to TRBJ2-7; possible D gene TRBD2, 6 bases. Trimming shortened V by 2 bases and J by 5 bases, and 16 bases separated the two germline ends. The CDR3 covers 15 residues. Per germline, CDR1 LNHNV and CDR2 YYDKDF (reference sequence). The chain's CDR3 is CATSRSGDWINEQYF. CDR3 nucleotide sequence: TGTGCCACCAGCAGATCGGGGGACTGGATCAACGAGCAGTACTTC.

The chain uses TRBV7-3 and TRBJ1-1; a possible D gene is TRBD1 (5 bases). Trimming cost V 5 bases and J 0 bases, with 10 bases left between them. The CDR3 consists of 14 residues. CDR1 is SGHTA, CDR2 FQGTGA, per germline. Here the CDR3 DNA reads TGTGCCAGCAGCCCCCGCAGGGTGAACACTGAAGCTTTCTTT. Translation gives CASSPRRVNTEAFF.

The chain couples TRBV7-9 to TRBJ2-7, with TRBD2 matching over 8 bases. The V and J ends lost 5 bases and 5 bases, in that order; junction bases with no gene match: 2. The germline V gene has CDR1 SEHNR and CDR2 FQNEAQ (reference sequence). CDR3 length equals 12 residues. In nucleotides, the CDR3 is TGTGCCAGCAGCGGACTAGCTAACGAGCAGTACTTC. This translates into CASSGLANEQYF. Full variable domain (outside the CDR3, taken from reference TRBV7-9 and TRBJ2-7): DTGVSQNPRHKITKRGQNVTFRCDPISEHNRLYWYRQTLGQGPEFLTYFQNEAQLEKSRLLSDRFSAERPKGSFSTLEIQRTEQGDSAMYLCASSGLANEQYFGPGTRLTVT.

The sample holds one count of this clone. The rearrangement links TRBV19 to TRBJ1-1; a possible D gene is TRBD1 (5 bases). The CDR3 consists of 15 residues. Trimming pared 7 bases from V and 0 bases from J, leaving 15 bases between. CDR1 and CDR2 from the germline V gene are LNHDA and SQIVND (reference sequence). CDR3 loop: CASIVRNRLNTEAFF. CDR3 nucleotides: TGTGCCAGTATCGTACGGAACAGGTTGAACACTGAAGCTTTCTTT.

The chain uses TRBV7-7 and TRBJ2-3; the D gene is possibly TRBD1 (5 bases). This CDR3 is built from 15 residues. In germline, CDR1 is SSHAT, CDR2 FNYEAQ (reference sequence). Deletions cut 6 bases from V and 2 bases from J, with 15 bases between. Here the CDR3 reads CASSTSTVFTDTQYF. The CDR3 region has the DNA TGTGCCAGCAGTACCTCGACAGTCTTCACAGATACGCAGTATTTT.

The chain is built from TRBV18 and TRBJ2-1; TRBD1 might be the D (6 bases). Deletions cut 3 bases from V and 9 bases from J, with 15 bases between. This CDR3 has 14 amino acids. In germline, CDR1 is KGHSH, CDR2 LQKENI. CDR3 sequence (DNA): TGTGCCAGCTCACCCGTCCCGGGACATAGTGAGCAGTTCTTC. Its protein is CASSPVPGHSEQFF.

The V call is TRBV7-9, the J call TRBJ2-2; D not resolved. Deletions cut 5 bases from V and 10 bases from J, with 11 bases between. Germline V lookup: CDR1 SEHNR, CDR2 FQNEAQ (reference sequence). The CDR3 length is 12 residues. The CDR3 here is CASSPSFEELFF. For the CDR3, the DNA is TGTGCCAGCAGCCCTAGTTTCGAGGAGCTGTTTTTT.

The chain couples TRBV23-1 to TRBJ1-2, with D maybe TRBD1 (5 bases). TRBV23-1 is noted as an ORF with a role that remains uncertain. This CDR3 comprises 11 residues. Trimming took 8 bases from V and 11 from J, leaving 15 bases between them. As DNA, the CDR3 is TGCGCCAGCCCAGGGCCCTCCTCATACACCTTC. It specifies CASPGPSSYTF.

The chain uses TRBV14 and TRBJ1-4, with 9 nucleotides matching TRBD1. The length of the CDR3 is 16 residues. V dropped 3 bases and J dropped 3; count of bases not matched to a gene: 5. Germline CDR1 SGHDN, CDR2 FVKESK. DNA of the CDR3: TGTGCCAGCAGCCAGATACGGACAGGGGCTAATGAAAAACTGTTTTTT. Protein product: CASSQIRTGANEKLFF.

J is TRBJ1-5 and V is TRBV10-1; D unresolved. V was pared by 6 bases and J by 7 bases, with 10 bases between. CDR1 and CDR2 (germline): WNHNN, SYGVQD (reference sequence). The CDR3 runs to 12 residues. For the CDR3, the DNA is TGCGCCAGCAGCCCGACTGACCAGCCCCAGCATTTT. This codes for CASSPTDQPQHF.

The genes are TRBV5-1 and TRBJ1-1; 9 nucleotides match TRBD1. This CDR3 region has 14 residues. In germline, CDR1 is SGHRS, CDR2 YFSETQ. Trimming took 4 bases from V and 1 from J; bases not matched to a gene: 2. CDR3 in DNA: TGCGCCAGCAGCACGGGACAGGGGAACACTGAAGCTTTCTTT. Its translation is CASSTGQGNTEAFF.

The chain links TRBV5-3 to TRBJ2-7, with 7 bases that match TRBD1. TRBV5-3 is recorded as an ORF, its role being uncertain. The V segment lost 1 base and the J segment 3 bases; nucleotides outside the gene matches: 4. CDR3 length: 14 residues. CDR3 nucleotide sequence: TGTGCCAGAAGCTTGAAGGGGGCAGTCTACGAGCAGTACTTC. Translating it yields CARSLKGAVYEQYF.

The J gene is TRBJ1-5, the V gene TRBV28; unclear D gene. V was shortened by 10 bases and J by 7 bases, with 17 bases between the two germline ends. This CDR3 contains 13 residues. CDR1 is MDHEN, CDR2 SYDVKM, per germline. The CDR3 reads CATTSGDGQPQHF. The CDR3 nucleotides read TGTGCCACCACTTCCGGGGATGGCCAGCCCCAGCATTTT.

The genes are TRBV10-3 and TRBJ1-1, with D perhaps TRBD1 (5 bases). In germline, CDR1 is ENHRY, CDR2 SYGVKD. This CDR3 has 12 residues. V lost 7 bases and J lost 2, with 8 bases in between. The CDR3 sequence is CAIKQGNTEAFF. The CDR3 DNA is TGTGCCATCAAGCAGGGTAACACTGAAGCTTTCTTT.

CDR3 in DNA: TGTGCCAGCAGCACCCGACAGAGAAACACTGAAGCTTTCTTT. Its protein is CASSTRQRNTEAFF. The rearrangement joins TRBV7-9 to TRBJ1-1; weak D call: TRBD1 (5 bases). Germline loops: CDR1 SEHNR, CDR2 FQNEAQ (reference sequence). This CDR3 is 14 amino acids long. V lost 5 bases to trimming and J lost 2 bases, with 12 bases between them.

V is TRBV9 and J is TRBJ1-2; no clear D. The germline V gene has CDR1 SGDLS and CDR2 YYNGEE. This CDR3 region has 11 residues. With 3 bases removed from V and 8 bases from J, the gap between germline ends came to 8 bases. In DNA form, the CDR3 reads TGTGCCAGCAGCGGACTATGGGGCTACACCTTC. This gives the protein CASSGLWGYTF.

This chain links TRBV28 with TRBJ2-1; possible D gene TRBD1, 6 bases. Germline lookup yields CDR1 MDHEN and CDR2 SYDVKM. CDR3 size: 14 residues. Deletions cut 3 bases from V and 12 bases from J, with 18 bases between. The CDR3 DNA follows: TGTGCCAGCAGTTTCCTCAACAGGGACCTCGGGCAGTTCTTC. It encodes CASSFLNRDLGQFF. Together with reference TRBV28 and TRBJ2-1, the CDR3 gives the full variable domain: DVKVTQSSRYLVKRTGEKVFLECVQDMDHENMFWYRQDPGLGLRLIYFSYDVKMKEKGDIPEGYSVSREKKERFSLILESASTNQTSMYLCASSFLNRDLGQFFGPGTRLTVL.

The chain couples TRBV9 to TRBJ1-6; 8 positions match TRBD1. The germline V gene has CDR1 SGDLS and CDR2 YYNGEE. Unmatched junction bases numbered 5, after V lost 3 bases and J lost 0 bases. The CDR3 is 17 residues long. CDR3 protein: CASSARQGISYNSPLHF. As DNA, the CDR3 is TGTGCCAGCAGCGCTAGACAGGGGATCTCCTATAATTCACCCCTCCACTTT.

This rearrangement joins TRBV27 to TRBJ2-1; TRBD2 agrees at 11 bases. CDR3 length equals 15 residues. CDR1 is MNHEY and CDR2 is SMNVEV in the germline V gene (reference sequence). After removal of 5 bases from V and 5 bases from J, the junction contained 5 bases not matched to a gene. In DNA, the CDR3 is TGTGCCAGCAGTCCGGGACTAGCGGACGACAATGAGCAGTTCTTC. Translating it yields CASSPGLADDNEQFF.

The chain is built from TRBV7-2 and TRBJ2-3; TRBD2 agrees at 9 bases. The J segment lost 2 bases and the V segment lost 2 bases, leaving 11 bases of the junction unmatched. CDR1 is SGHTA, CDR2 FQGNSA, per germline. The CDR3 contains 18 residues. In DNA form, the CDR3 reads TGTGCCAGCAGCTTAATGCCTAGCGGGGCACTTATCACAGATACGCAGTATTTT. Translating gives CASSLMPSGALITDTQYF.